Following are 32 T cell receptor beta chains from one sample sequenced in a study of cytomegalovirus exposure and HLA in healthy donors. The PCR used 60 Vbeta and 13 Jbeta primers. This table comes from immunoSEQ multiplex PCR, and its TCRdb copy is limited to in-frame clones, with some not included. The sample has about 200,000 clones, about 76% seen once. The sequencing sample was made of PBMCs. These receptors all stem from a male donor in good health and CMV-seropositive.

The chain links TRBV4-2 to TRBJ1-3; D not resolved. The CDR3 totals 16 residues. CDR1 LGHNA and CDR2 YNFKEQ come from the germline V gene. Deletions cut 1 base from V and 5 bases from J, with 15 bases between. The CDR3, as DNA: TGTGCCAGCAGCCAAGGTGAGAGTACAGCTCGAAACACCATATATTTT. Translation: CASSQGESTARNTIYF.

The chain recombines TRBV6-6 with TRBJ2-5; 8 positions match TRBD1. The CDR3 covers 13 residues. The V segment lost 4 bases and the J segment 10 bases; nucleotides outside the gene matches: 8. The V gene's germline CDR1 is MNHNY and CDR2 SVGAGI (reference sequence). The CDR3 spells CASSSTGEVDQYF. The CDR3 DNA follows: TGTGCCAGCAGTTCGACAGGGGAAGTGGACCAGTACTTC.

This chain uses TRBV14 with TRBJ1-2; D is undetermined. In germline, CDR1 is SGHDN, CDR2 FVKESK. The CDR3 has 13 amino acids. The V end was cut by 3 bases, the J end by 4 bases, with 9 bases between. CDR3 DNA: TGTGCCAGCAGCCATAGCCAGATCTATGGCTACACCTTC. Residues: CASSHSQIYGYTF. The complete variable domain, with remaining parts taken from reference TRBV14 and TRBJ1-2, reads EAGVTQFPSHSVIEKGQTVTLRCDPISGHDNLYWYRRVMGKEIKFLLHFVKESKQDESGMPNNRFLAERTGGTYSTLKVQPAELEDSGVYFCASSHSQIYGYTFGSGTRLTVV.

This clone was seen only a few times. The V gene is TRBV27, the J gene TRBJ2-3; D unresolved. In germline, CDR1 is MNHEY, CDR2 SMNVEV (reference sequence). The CDR3 loop spans 15 amino acids. V dropped 3 bases and J dropped 4 bases, with 14 bases sitting between them. CDR3 DNA sequence: TGTGCCAGCAGTTTTACGGTACGAGGTTCAGATACGCAGTATTTT. This codes for CASSFTVRGSDTQYF.

V and J are TRBV19 and TRBJ2-5; TRBD1 matches at 9 bases. Germline trimming cut 5 bases from V and 7 bases from J; bases unmatched to any gene: 8. CDR1 and CDR2 from the germline V gene are LNHDA and SQIVND (reference sequence). The CDR3 extends over 14 amino acids. Here the CDR3 reads CASSGTGGKGTQYF. Here the CDR3 DNA reads TGTGCCAGTAGTGGAACAGGGGGCAAAGGGACCCAGTACTTC.

The chain employs TRBV11-1 and TRBJ2-7, with TRBD2 matching 10 bases. The trim removed 4 bases at V and 6 bases at J, leaving 12 bases unmatched. Looked up from germline, CDR1 is SGHAT and CDR2 is FQDESV (reference sequence). This CDR3 region has 16 residues. The DNA for the CDR3 is TGTGCCAGCAGCTCACGACCTAGCGGGAGTCTCATCGAGCAGTACTTC. Amino acids: CASSSRPSGSLIEQYF.

The chain joins TRBV5-1 to TRBJ2-5; 10 positions match TRBD2. V gave up 4 bases and J gave up 0 bases; unmatched junction bases: 6. Germline CDR1 reads SGHRS; CDR2 reads YFSETQ. The CDR3 runs to 16 residues. DNA of the CDR3: TGCGCCAGCAGCCCCAGGGGACTAGCGTACCAAGAGACCCAGTACTTC. It encodes CASSPRGLAYQETQYF.

This clone came up once. The chain employs TRBV6-1 and TRBJ1-2; possibly TRBD1 for D (5 bases). V was shortened by 6 bases and J by 8 bases, with 19 bases between the two germline ends. The CDR3 sequence is 14 residues long. Germline-derived CDR1 and CDR2 are MNHNS and SASEGT. Here the CDR3 DNA reads TGTGCCAGCAGAGTCGATGGGGCCTCCTACGGCTACACCTTC. It codes for CASRVDGASYGYTF.

The V gene is TRBV7-2, the J gene TRBJ1-2; maybe TRBD1 (5 bases). V shed 4 bases and J shed 7 bases, with 16 bases lying between them. The CDR3 covers 14 residues. Germline CDR1 is SGHTA and CDR2 is FQGNSA. For the CDR3, the DNA is TGTGCCAGCAGCTCAGACAGCACACACAGTGGCTACACCTTC. Its translation: CASSSDSTHSGYTF.

The V call is TRBV6-5, the J call TRBJ2-5, with TRBD2 identical over 7 bases. TRBJ2-7 explains the end of the DNA better; the J call may be wrong. CDR3 size: 14 residues. Germline V gene lookup returns CDR1 MNHEY and CDR2 SVGAGI. CDR3 coding DNA: TGTGCCAGCAGCCGGGGGATGCGGGGGTACGAGCAGTACTTC. Translating it yields CASSRGMRGYEQYF.

In this sample, this clone turned up a few times. This chain uses TRBV4-3 with TRBJ2-1, with a possible D match to TRBD2 (6 bases). Trimming left V 3 bases short and J 12 bases short, with 15 bases between. CDR1 LGHNA and CDR2 YSLEER come from the germline V gene. The CDR3 totals 13 residues. This CDR3 is CASSQDREPWQFF. CDR3 DNA sequence: TGCGCCAGCAGCCAGGATCGGGAGCCCTGGCAGTTCTTC.

A few counts support this clone. V gene TRBV7-8 combines with J gene TRBJ1-2, with TRBD1 matching over 8 bases. The CDR3 sequence is 15 residues long. Germline-derived CDR1 and CDR2 are SGHVS and FQNEAQ. Trimming took 0 bases from V and 7 from J; bases not matched to a gene: 7. Written as DNA, the CDR3 is TGTGCCAGCAGCTTAGCGCAGGGGGCGCGTCTTGGCTACACCTTC. It is translated as CASSLAQGARLGYTF.

The chain uses TRBV4-2 and TRBJ2-7; D is perhaps TRBD2 (6 bases). Trimming cost V 0 bases and J 0 bases, with 12 bases left between them. This CDR3 has 16 residues. CDR1 is LGHNA and CDR2 is YNFKEQ in the germline V gene. The CDR3 loop is CASSQEQRAASYEQYF. CDR3 coding DNA: TGTGCCAGCAGCCAAGAACAGCGGGCGGCCTCCTACGAGCAGTACTTC.

This clone was detected only a few times. V usage is TRBV5-1 and J usage is TRBJ2-5; the match to TRBD2 covers 8 bases. Near its end, the DNA agrees better with TRBJ2-7, so the J call may be wrong. The CDR3 runs to 18 residues. The germline CDR1 and CDR2 sequences are SGHRS and YFSETQ. The CDR3: CASSPLGSGGRSSYEQYF. CDR3 in DNA: TGCGCCAGCAGCCCCCTGGGAAGCGGGGGCCGTAGCTCCTACGAGCAGTACTTC.

This chain connects TRBV6-1 to TRBJ1-5; D remains ambiguous. The CDR3 sequence is 14 residues long. Germline V gives CDR1 MNHNS, CDR2 SASEGT. Trimming shortened V by 0 bases and J by 11 bases, and 14 bases separated the two germline ends. The CDR3 protein is CASSEAGGKTSQHF. DNA for the CDR3: TGTGCCAGCAGTGAAGCGGGAGGGAAGACGTCCCAGCATTTT.

V usage is TRBV6-5 and J usage is TRBJ2-7, with 10 bases fitting TRBD2. CDR3 length: 14 amino acids. With 1 base clipped from V and 4 bases from J, the junction kept 1 base outside the gene matches. The germline V gene encodes CDR1 MNHEY and CDR2 SVGAGI. The CDR3 DNA sequence: TGTGCCAGCAGTTACTTAGCGGGGGGTTACGAGCAGTACTTC. Translating gives CASSYLAGGYEQYF.

V gene TRBV9 combines with J gene TRBJ2-3; maybe TRBD2 (6 bases). V lost 0 bases, J lost 5 bases, and 10 bases lay in between. Germline assignment: CDR1 SGDLS and CDR2 YYNGEE. The CDR3 is 14 residues long. CDR3 sequence reads: CASSVGTTGDTQYF. In nucleotides, the CDR3 is TGTGCCAGCAGCGTAGGGACTACGGGAGATACGCAGTATTTT.

CDR3 in amino acids: CASSLGFGPQHF. The CDR3 region has the DNA TGCGCCAGCAGCTTGGGATTTGGCCCCCAGCATTTT. This chain links TRBV5-1 with TRBJ1-5; D is undetermined. Germline CDR1 is SGHRS and CDR2 is YFSETQ. V was pared by 0 bases and J by 10 bases, with 8 bases between. The CDR3 extends over 12 amino acids.

The chain employs TRBV30 and TRBJ1-5; D may be TRBD1 (5 bases). Per germline, CDR1 GTSNPN and CDR2 SVGIG (reference sequence). This CDR3 spans 13 amino acids. The germline V and J ends were trimmed by 7 bases and 6 bases, with 16 bases remaining between them. CDR3 DNA: TGTGCCTTGCAGGCGGGGGTCGGTCAGCCCCAGCATTTT. This gives the protein CALQAGVGQPQHF. Together with reference TRBV30 and TRBJ1-5, the CDR3 gives the full variable domain: SQTIHQWPATLVQPVGSPLSLECTVEGTSNPNLYWYRQAAGRGLQLLFYSVGIGQISSEVPQNLSASRPQDRQFILSSKKLLLSDSGFYLCALQAGVGQPQHFGDGTRLSIL.

V and J are TRBV7-3 and TRBJ2-1, with 13 bases aligning to TRBD2. The V segment lost 1 base and the J segment 9 bases; nucleotides outside the gene matches: 9. The CDR3 is 17 residues long. CDR1 and CDR2 (germline): SGHTA, FQGTGA. The CDR3 coding sequence is TGTGCCAGCAGCTTAAACCCTCGGACTAGCGGGAGTTTTGAGCAGTTCTTC. This codes for CASSLNPRTSGSFEQFF.

About this clone itself: An end of the junction does not agree with germline; a read error may underlie this. The rearrangement links TRBV7-7 to TRBJ2-1; D ambiguous. Germline lookup yields CDR1 SSHAT and CDR2 FNYEAQ (reference sequence). CDR3 length: 13 amino acids. CDR3 sequence reads: CASSLSGDNEQFF. The CDR3 DNA follows: TGTGCTAGCAGCTTGTCAGGCGACAATGAGCAGTTCTTC.

J is TRBJ2-1 and V is TRBV7-3; 8 bases are shared with TRBD1. Losses at the gene ends were 5 bases for V and 0 bases for J; bases not matched to a gene: 3. The CDR3 spans 15 residues. CDR1 and CDR2 from the germline V gene are SGHTA and FQGTGA. The CDR3 sequence: CASSRQGSSYNEQFF. The CDR3, as DNA: TGTGCCAGCAGCCGACAGGGGAGCTCCTACAATGAGCAGTTCTTC.

The chain couples TRBV29-1 to TRBJ1-1; D gene ambiguous. V was shortened by 4 bases and J by 0 bases, with 12 bases between the two germline ends. CDR3 length equals 14 residues. Germline CDR1 SQVTM, CDR2 ANQGSEA. The chain's CDR3 is CSVVEPTMNTEAFF. The CDR3 nucleotides are TGCAGCGTTGTAGAGCCTACCATGAACACTGAAGCTTTCTTT.

The chain combines TRBV2 with TRBJ2-3; 10 bases map to TRBD2. V was pared by 7 bases and J by 3 bases, with 10 bases of the junction left unmatched. Germline CDR1 is SNHLY and CDR2 is FYNNEI. The CDR3 extends over 16 amino acids. For the CDR3, the DNA is TGTGCCAGCACCATCGGAGTAGCGGGGGGAACAGATACGCAGTATTTT. It is translated as CASTIGVAGGTDTQYF. The entire variable domain, with the rest obtained from reference TRBV2 and TRBJ2-3, is as follows: EPEVTQTPSHQVTQMGQEVILRCVPISNHLYFYWYRQILGQKVEFLVSFYNNEISEKSEIFDDQFSVERPDGSNFTLKIRSTKLEDSAMYFCASTIGVAGGTDTQYFGPGTRLTVL.

V and J are TRBV27 and TRBJ2-5; 8 positions agree with TRBD2. V lost 6 bases to trimming and J lost 0 bases; unmatched junction nucleotides: 18. From germline, CDR1 is MNHEY and CDR2 SMNVEV (reference sequence). This CDR3 spans 19 amino acids. CDR3 region: CASRPGRAGGRLYQETQYF. The DNA for the CDR3 is TGTGCCAGCAGGCCGGGCCGGGCGGGCGGGAGGTTGTACCAAGAGACCCAGTACTTC.

The rearrangement uses TRBV5-1 and TRBJ1-1; weak D call: TRBD1 (5 bases). CDR3 size: 14 residues. Between the trimmed V and J ends, which lost 4 bases and 2 bases, there was a span of 12 bases. Germline loops: CDR1 SGHRS, CDR2 YFSETQ. This CDR3 is CASSPSGDNTEAFF. The CDR3 nucleotides are TGCGCCAGCAGCCCGTCGGGGGACAACACTGAAGCTTTCTTT.

The chain has TRBV29-1 and TRBJ2-2; maybe TRBD2 (7 bases). The CDR3 has 12 amino acids. Trimming cost V 6 bases and J 6 bases, with 11 bases left between them. Per germline, CDR1 SQVTM and CDR2 ANQGSEA. This CDR3 reads CSVVGGAGELFF. CDR3 sequence (DNA): TGCAGCGTGGTAGGGGGGGCCGGGGAGCTGTTTTTT.

The chain combines TRBV27 with TRBJ2-7; TRBD1 is a possible D gene (5 bases). The CDR3 has 11 residues. The V and J ends lost 5 bases and 7 bases respectively, with 9 bases between them. Germline CDR1 reads MNHEY; CDR2 reads SMNVEV (reference sequence). Here the CDR3 reads CASSLQGEQYF. The CDR3 DNA reads TGTGCCAGCAGTCTCCAGGGAGAGCAGTACTTC.

This chain joins TRBV6-6 and TRBJ2-4, with D maybe TRBD2 (6 bases). Per germline, CDR1 MNHNY and CDR2 SVGAGI (reference sequence). The CDR3 is made up of 13 amino acids. Deletions cut 10 bases from V and 7 bases from J, with 17 bases between. The chain's CDR3 is CATREGSGNIQYF. In DNA form, the CDR3 reads TGTGCCACTCGAGAAGGGAGCGGGAACATTCAGTACTTC.

The V call is TRBV12-5, the J call TRBJ1-1, with TRBD1 identical over 7 bases. Germline assignment: CDR1 LGHNT and CDR2 FRNRAP. Germline trimming cut 5 bases from V and 3 bases from J; bases unmatched to any gene: 6. CDR3 length equals 14 residues. The DNA for the CDR3 is TGTGCTAGTGGTCTGGGACAGTTGTACACTGAAGCTTTCTTT. It is translated as CASGLGQLYTEAFF.

The chain carries TRBV29-1 and TRBJ2-1, with TRBD2 matching 11 bases. The CDR3 loop spans 18 amino acids. The V segment lost 3 bases and the J segment 6 bases; nucleotides outside the gene matches: 16. The germline CDR1 and CDR2 sequences are SQVTM and ANQGSEA. The DNA of the CDR3 is TGCAGCGTTGAGGCTAGGGGACTAGCGGCCCTAAGGGGCAATGAGCAGTTCTTC. Translation: CSVEARGLAALRGNEQFF.

In this sample, this clone turned up a few times. The chain recombines TRBV19 with TRBJ1-5; the match to TRBD1 covers 7 bases. Trimming took 6 bases from V and 5 from J; bases not matched to a gene: 7. This CDR3 has 14 amino acids. Germline values: CDR1 LNHDA, CDR2 SQIVND (reference sequence). The CDR3 loop reads CASRPWTGDQPQHF. In DNA form, the CDR3 reads TGTGCCAGTAGACCGTGGACAGGCGATCAGCCCCAGCATTTT.